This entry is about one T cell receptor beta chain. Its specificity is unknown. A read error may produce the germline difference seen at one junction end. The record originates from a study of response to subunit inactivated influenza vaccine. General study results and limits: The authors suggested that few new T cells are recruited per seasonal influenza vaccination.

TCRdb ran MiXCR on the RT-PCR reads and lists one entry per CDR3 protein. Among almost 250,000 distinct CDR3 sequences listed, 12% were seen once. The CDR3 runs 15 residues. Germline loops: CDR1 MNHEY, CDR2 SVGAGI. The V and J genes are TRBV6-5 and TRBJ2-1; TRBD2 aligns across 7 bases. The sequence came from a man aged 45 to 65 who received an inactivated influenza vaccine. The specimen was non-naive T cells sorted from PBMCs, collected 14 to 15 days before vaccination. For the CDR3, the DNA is TGTGCCAGCAGTGACTCAGCGGGACCCTACAATGAGCAGTTCTTC. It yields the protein CASSDSAGPYNEQFF.